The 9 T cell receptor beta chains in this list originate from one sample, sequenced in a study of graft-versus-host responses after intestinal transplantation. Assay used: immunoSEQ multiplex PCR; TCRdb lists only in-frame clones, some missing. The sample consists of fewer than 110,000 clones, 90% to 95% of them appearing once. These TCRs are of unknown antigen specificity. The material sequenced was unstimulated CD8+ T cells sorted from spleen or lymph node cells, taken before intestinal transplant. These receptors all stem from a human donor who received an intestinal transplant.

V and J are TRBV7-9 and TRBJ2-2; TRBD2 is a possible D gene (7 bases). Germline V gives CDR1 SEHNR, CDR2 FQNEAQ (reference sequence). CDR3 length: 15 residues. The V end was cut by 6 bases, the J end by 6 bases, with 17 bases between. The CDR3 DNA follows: TGTGCCAGCAGAAAGGAGGGGGGGCTACCCGGGGAGCTGTTTTTT. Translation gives CASRKEGGLPGELFF. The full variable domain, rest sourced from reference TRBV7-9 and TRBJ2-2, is DTGVSQNPRHKITKRGQNVTFRCDPISEHNRLYWYRQTLGQGPEFLTYFQNEAQLEKSRLLSDRFSAERPKGSFSTLEIQRTEQGDSAMYLCASRKEGGLPGELFFGEGSRLTVL.

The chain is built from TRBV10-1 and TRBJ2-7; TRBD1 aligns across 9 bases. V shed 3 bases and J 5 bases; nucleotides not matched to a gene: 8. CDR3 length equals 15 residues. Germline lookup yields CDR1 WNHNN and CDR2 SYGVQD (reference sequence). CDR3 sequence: CASSDRDREQDEQYF. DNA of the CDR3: TGCGCCAGCAGTGATCGGGACAGGGAGCAGGACGAGCAGTACTTC.

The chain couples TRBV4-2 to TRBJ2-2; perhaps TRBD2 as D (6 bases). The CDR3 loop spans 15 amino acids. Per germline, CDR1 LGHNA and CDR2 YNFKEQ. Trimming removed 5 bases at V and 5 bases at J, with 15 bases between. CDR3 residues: CASSDPGLGTGELFF. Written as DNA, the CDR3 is TGTGCCAGCAGCGACCCGGGACTCGGAACCGGGGAGCTGTTTTTT.

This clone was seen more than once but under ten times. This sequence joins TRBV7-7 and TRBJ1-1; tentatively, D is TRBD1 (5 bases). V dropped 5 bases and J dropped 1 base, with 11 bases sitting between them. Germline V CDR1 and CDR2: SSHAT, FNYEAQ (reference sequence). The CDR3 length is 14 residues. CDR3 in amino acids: CASSATTGNTEAFF. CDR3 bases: TGTGCCAGCAGCGCCACAACAGGGAACACTGAAGCTTTCTTT.

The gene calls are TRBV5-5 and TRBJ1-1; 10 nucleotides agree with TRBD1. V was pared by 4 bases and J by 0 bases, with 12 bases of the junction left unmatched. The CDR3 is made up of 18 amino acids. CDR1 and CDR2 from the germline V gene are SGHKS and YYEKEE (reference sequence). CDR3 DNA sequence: TGTGCCAGCAGCAGCAAGACAGGGGGCGGTAGGGTGAACACTGAAGCTTTCTTT. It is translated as CASSSKTGGGRVNTEAFF.

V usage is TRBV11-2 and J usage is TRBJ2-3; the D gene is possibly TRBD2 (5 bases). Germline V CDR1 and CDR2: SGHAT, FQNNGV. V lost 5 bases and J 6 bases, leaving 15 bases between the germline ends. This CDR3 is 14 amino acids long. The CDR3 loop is CASSPVGGGDTQYF. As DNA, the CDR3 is TGTGCCAGCAGCCCCGTCGGAGGTGGGGATACGCAGTATTTT.

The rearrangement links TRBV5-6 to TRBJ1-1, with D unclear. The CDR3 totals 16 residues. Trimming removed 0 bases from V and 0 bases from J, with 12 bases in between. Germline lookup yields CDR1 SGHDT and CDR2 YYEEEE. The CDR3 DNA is TGTGCCAGCAGCTTGGTCCCGGGGATGATGAACACTGAAGCTTTCTTT. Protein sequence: CASSLVPGMMNTEAFF. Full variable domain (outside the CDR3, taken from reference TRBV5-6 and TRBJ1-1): DAGVTQSPTHLIKTRGQQVTLRCSPKSGHDTVSWYQQALGQGPQFIFQYYEEEERQRGNFPDRFSGHQFPNYSSELNVNALLLGDSALYLCASSLVPGMMNTEAFFGQGTRLTVV.

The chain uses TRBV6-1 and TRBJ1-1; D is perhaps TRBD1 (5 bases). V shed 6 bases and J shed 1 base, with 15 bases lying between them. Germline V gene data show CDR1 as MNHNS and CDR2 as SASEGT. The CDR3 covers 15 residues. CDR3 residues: CASSVPGRWNTEAFF. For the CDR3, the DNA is TGTGCCAGCAGCGTCCCGGGACGTTGGAACACTGAAGCTTTCTTT.

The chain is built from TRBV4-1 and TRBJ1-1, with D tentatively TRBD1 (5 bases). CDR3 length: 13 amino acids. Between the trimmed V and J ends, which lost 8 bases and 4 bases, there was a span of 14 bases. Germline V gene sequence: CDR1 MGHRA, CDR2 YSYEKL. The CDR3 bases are TGCGCCAGCGTACAGGTCCGTGGCACTGAAGCTTTCTTT. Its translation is CASVQVRGTEAFF.